One sample yielded the 14 T cell receptor beta chains listed below, sequenced in a study of blood T cell repertoires in COVID-19. Libraries were prepared by immunoSEQ multiplex PCR; TCRdb keeps only in-frame clonotypes and omits some of them. The repertoire consists of 95,000 or so clones, with roughly 80% occurring once and the leading ten covering approximately 22%. Specimen: peripheral blood. Receptor source: a human donor in a cohort sampled during active COVID-19.

The V gene is TRBV19, the J gene TRBJ1-5; no clear D gene. With 6 bases removed from V and 0 bases from J, the gap between germline ends came to 12 bases. This CDR3 is 15 amino acids long. Germline CDR1 is LNHDA and CDR2 is SQIVND (reference sequence). The CDR3 reads CASRTAENSNQPQHF. In nucleotides, the CDR3 is TGTGCCAGTAGGACGGCGGAAAATAGCAATCAGCCCCAGCATTTT.

The chain joins TRBV10-3 to TRBJ2-3; 9 nucleotides match TRBD1. The CDR3 loop spans 15 amino acids. Germline V CDR1 and CDR2: ENHRY, SYGVKD. J lost 5 bases, V lost 2 bases, and 5 bases had no gene match. The CDR3 protein is CAISETGGLGDTQYF. The CDR3 DNA sequence: TGTGCCATCAGTGAGACAGGGGGCTTGGGAGATACGCAGTATTTT.

The chain has TRBV19 and TRBJ1-2, with D uncertain. This CDR3 spans 13 amino acids. V was cut by 1 base and J by 8 bases, with 11 bases left in between. Germline CDR1 LNHDA, CDR2 SQIVND (reference sequence). CDR3 DNA sequence: TGTGCCAGTAGTATAGCCCCAGCGCGGGGCTACACCTTC. Residues: CASSIAPARGYTF.

The chain joins TRBV6-5 to TRBJ2-3, with a possible D match to TRBD1 (6 bases). Trimming removed 4 bases at V and 6 bases at J, with 8 bases between. The germline gives CDR1 MNHEY, CDR2 SVGAGI. The CDR3 runs to 12 residues. DNA for the CDR3: TGTGCCAGCAGTTTTACAGGGGATACGCAGTATTTT. Encoded protein: CASSFTGDTQYF.

The rearrangement joins TRBV29-1 to TRBJ1-1, with 11 bases matching TRBD1. The CDR3 is 13 residues long. J gave up 7 bases and V 2 bases, and 3 bases lay outside the gene matches. The germline gives CDR1 SQVTM, CDR2 ANQGSEA. The DNA for the CDR3 is TGCAGCGTTGAAAGGACAGGGGGCATTGAAGCTTTCTTT. The encoded protein is CSVERTGGIEAFF.

V is TRBV4-1 and J is TRBJ2-2; D unresolved. The V gene lost 4 bases and the J gene lost 6 bases, with 9 bases spanning the gap. This CDR3 contains 13 residues. CDR1 MGHRA and CDR2 YSYEKL come from the germline V gene. DNA of the CDR3: TGCGCCAGCAGCCGAGATGCGGCCGGGGAGCTGTTTTTT. Translation: CASSRDAAGELFF.

This chain's CDR3 is CASRKAGGLVEQYF. The CDR3 DNA follows: TGTGCCAGCAGGAAGGCCGGGGGGTTGGTAGAGCAGTACTTC. The V gene is TRBV27, the J gene TRBJ2-7, with 7 bases lining up with TRBD2. Germline values: CDR1 MNHEY, CDR2 SMNVEV (reference sequence). Losses at the gene ends were 6 bases for V and 7 bases for J; bases not matched to a gene: 12. The CDR3 covers 14 residues.

The chain couples TRBV3-1 (or the pseudogene TRBV3-2) to TRBJ2-3, with TRBD2 matching over 8 bases. CDR1 is LGHDT and CDR2 is YNNKEL in the germline V gene (reference sequence). The ends lost 5 bases at V and 0 bases at J; junction bases unmatched: 10. The CDR3 is 17 amino acids. The CDR3 reads CASSSSAGGRSTDTQYF. The CDR3 nucleotides read TGTGCCAGCAGCTCAAGTGCGGGGGGCCGTAGCACAGATACGCAGTATTTT.

The chain has TRBV28 and TRBJ2-7; 7 nucleotides match TRBD1. The CDR3 has 14 amino acids. Germline trimming cut 2 bases from V and 4 bases from J; bases unmatched to any gene: 5. CDR1 and CDR2 from the germline V gene are MDHEN and SYDVKM. The CDR3 region is CASSLRQGRYEQYF. CDR3 in DNA: TGTGCCAGCAGTTTAAGACAGGGAAGGTACGAGCAGTACTTC. Combining the CDR3 with reference TRBV28 and TRBJ2-7 gives the whole variable domain DVKVTQSSRYLVKRTGEKVFLECVQDMDHENMFWYRQDPGLGLRLIYFSYDVKMKEKGDIPEGYSVSREKKERFSLILESASTNQTSMYLCASSLRQGRYEQYFGPGTRLTVT.

J is TRBJ1-1 and V is TRBV6-2 or TRBV6-3; 7 nucleotides align to TRBD1. V lost 5 bases, J lost 0 bases, and 3 bases stayed unmatched. This CDR3 is 14 amino acids long. Germline V lookup: CDR1 MNHEY, CDR2 SVGEGT. The DNA of the CDR3 is TGTGCCAGCAGTGCAGGGGGGATGAACACTGAAGCTTTCTTT. Protein sequence: CASSAGGMNTEAFF.

This rearrangement joins TRBV27 to TRBJ2-5; 8 nucleotides align to TRBD2. Trimming at V came to 2 bases and at J to 5 bases, leaving 4 bases not matched to a gene. Germline V lookup: CDR1 MNHEY, CDR2 SMNVEV (reference sequence). CDR3 length equals 14 residues. CDR3 DNA sequence: TGTGCCAGCAGTTTAGGGACTAGAGGGGAGACCCAGTACTTC. Its translation: CASSLGTRGETQYF.

The genes are TRBV19 and TRBJ1-3, with D unresolved. CDR1 is LNHDA, CDR2 SQIVND, per germline (reference sequence). V lost 3 bases, J lost 3 bases, and 12 bases lay in between. This CDR3 region has 15 residues. CDR3 amino acids: CASSMRAAGGNTIYF. Here the CDR3 DNA reads TGTGCCAGTAGTATGAGGGCCGCCGGTGGAAACACCATATATTTT. Full variable domain (missing parts from reference TRBV19 and TRBJ1-3): DGGITQSPKYLFRKEGQNVTLSCEQNLNHDAMYWYRQDPGQGLRLIYYSQIVNDFQKGDIAEGYSVSREKKESFPLTVTSAQKNPTAFYLCASSMRAAGGNTIYFGEGSWLTVV.

The chain links TRBV4-1 to TRBJ2-1; the D is unclear. V lost 2 bases, J lost 6 bases, and 11 bases lay in between. CDR1 is MGHRA, CDR2 YSYEKL, per germline. This CDR3 comprises 14 residues. The CDR3 DNA reads TGCGCCAGCAGCCAAACTCCCTCAGGCAATGAGCAGTTCTTC. It translates to CASSQTPSGNEQFF.

CDR3 sequence reads: CASSDMLPGTQYF. DNA for the CDR3: TGTGCCAGCAGTGACATGCTTCCGGGTACGCAGTATTTT. The J gene is TRBJ2-3, the V gene TRBV6-4; D remains unclear. V lost 2 bases and J 8 bases, leaving 11 bases between the germline ends. Germline V CDR1 and CDR2: MRHNA, SNTAGT. The CDR3 consists of 13 residues.